This section outlines one TCR beta chain sequence together with its context. This sample is part of a study of blood T cell repertoires in COVID-19. Study-level information: Researchers got acute and convalescent COVID-19 samples from the United States, Italy and Spain. PBMCs, B-cell-depleted T cells, or T cells provided the cDNA or gDNA that made up the material.

Authors' methods: Reference gene primer amplification gave nucleated cell count estimates. This table comes from immunoSEQ multiplex PCR, and its TCRdb copy is limited to in-frame clones, with some not included. The V and J calls and clone size are taken from that table; D and trimming were inferred from the DNA. The profile shows roughly 150,000 clones, roughly 80% of them singletons. The CDR3 runs to 13 residues. Trimming pared 8 bases from V and 8 bases from J, leaving 16 bases between. Germline V gene lookup returns CDR1 MNHEY and CDR2 SVGAGI. The sequence was obtained from a man aged 55-75 years with acute or convalescent COVID-19. This chain links TRBV6-5 with TRBJ1-5; TRBD1 might be the D (6 bases). Sequenced input: peripheral blood. The CDR3 region has the DNA TGTGCCAGCCAACCAGGGGTGAGGGAGCCCCAGCATTTT. This translates into CASQPGVREPQHF.